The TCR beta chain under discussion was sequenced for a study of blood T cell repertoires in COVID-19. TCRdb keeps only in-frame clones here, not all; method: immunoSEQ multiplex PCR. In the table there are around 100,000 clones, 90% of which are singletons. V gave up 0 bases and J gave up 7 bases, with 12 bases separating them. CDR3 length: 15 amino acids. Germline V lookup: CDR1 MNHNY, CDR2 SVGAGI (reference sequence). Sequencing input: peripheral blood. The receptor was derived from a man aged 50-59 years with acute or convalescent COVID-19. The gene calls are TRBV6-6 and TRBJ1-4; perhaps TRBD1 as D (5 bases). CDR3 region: CASSYSSGSREKLFF. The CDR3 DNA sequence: TGTGCCAGCAGTTACTCTTCAGGGTCTCGTGAAAAACTGTTTTTT.